This T cell receptor beta chain emerged from a study of blood T cells in healthy people across ages. Whole-study findings and limits: A strong correlation was seen between TCR beta diversity and naive T cell percentage.

The trim removed 6 bases at V and 6 bases at J, leaving 13 bases unmatched. The CDR3 sequence is 14 residues long. Germline values: CDR1 SQVTM, CDR2 ANQGSEA. Together with a sample-barcoded 5' primer, a J-beta primer mix was included in a second PCR lasting roughly 6 to 12 cycles. TCRdb itself ran the 5' RACE reads through MiXCR, one entry per CDR3 protein. This sample yields about 800,000 distinct CDR3 sequences, of which 20% to 25% are seen a single time; around 3.6% belongs to the top ten. This clonotype was detected a few times. Its antigen is unknown. The same data also went into a second study, on T cells of mothers and their children.

Sequences were obtained from blood. The receptor's source is a boy aged 5-17 years in good health. The chain joins TRBV29-1 to TRBJ1-2, with TRBD1 matching 7 bases. Here the CDR3 reads CSVRGTAMSDGYTF. The CDR3 DNA reads TGCAGCGTCCGAGGGACAGCAATGTCTGATGGCTACACCTTC.